This T cell receptor beta chain was obtained from a study of graft-versus-host responses after intestinal transplantation. In the study overall: All recipients got anti-thymocyte globulin induction, then tacrolimus and steroids for three to four years. Overall study findings and caveats: Among recipient marrow samples, GvH clones were found; some appeared first in ileum or blood. When patients had graft-donor T cell macrochimerism, their allografts held high graft-versus-host to host-versus-graft clonal ratios. Peak circulating GvH clone levels tracked with early post-transplant HvG declines.

V was cut by 5 bases and J by 3 bases, with 19 bases left in between. This CDR3 has 16 amino acids. CDR1 MDHEN and CDR2 SYDVKM come from the germline V gene. TCRdb keeps only in-frame clones here, not all; method: immunoSEQ multiplex PCR. The sample carries approximately 49,000 clones, more than 80% recorded once. This clone was observed a single time. Its antigen is undetermined. This chain uses TRBV28 with TRBJ1-2; D is uncertain. This clonotype was sampled from a human donor who was the organ donor for an intestinal transplant. The source was unstimulated CD4+ T cells sorted from spleen or lymph node cells, collected before transplant. CDR3 DNA sequence: TGTGCCAGCAGTACCCTAATCGGGAGGGAAGACTATGGCTACACCTTC. This translates into CASSTLIGREDYGYTF.